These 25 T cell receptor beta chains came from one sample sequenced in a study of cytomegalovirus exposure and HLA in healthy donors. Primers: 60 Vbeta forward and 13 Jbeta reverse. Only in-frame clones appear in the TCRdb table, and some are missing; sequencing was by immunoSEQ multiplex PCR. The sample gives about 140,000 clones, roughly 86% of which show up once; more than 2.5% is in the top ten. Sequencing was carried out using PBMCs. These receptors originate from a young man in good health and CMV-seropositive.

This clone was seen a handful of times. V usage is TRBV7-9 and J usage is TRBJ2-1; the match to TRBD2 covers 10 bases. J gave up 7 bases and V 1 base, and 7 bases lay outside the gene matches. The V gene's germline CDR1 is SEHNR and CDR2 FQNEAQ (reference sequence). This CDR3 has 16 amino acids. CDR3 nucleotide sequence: TGTGCCAGCAGCTTAGATAGCGGGAGGCGGTCGAATGAGCAGTTCTTC. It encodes CASSLDSGRRSNEQFF.

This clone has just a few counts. The CDR3 DNA is TGCGCCAGCAGCCAAGTTTTCACAGGGGCCGCTTATAGCAATCAGCCCCAGCATTTT. This translates into CASSQVFTGAAYSNQPQHF. This chain connects TRBV4-1 to TRBJ1-5; 7 nucleotides line up with TRBD1. Trimming removed 1 base from V and 0 bases from J; junction bases left unmatched: 12. Germline CDR1 MGHRA, CDR2 YSYEKL. The CDR3 length is 19 residues.

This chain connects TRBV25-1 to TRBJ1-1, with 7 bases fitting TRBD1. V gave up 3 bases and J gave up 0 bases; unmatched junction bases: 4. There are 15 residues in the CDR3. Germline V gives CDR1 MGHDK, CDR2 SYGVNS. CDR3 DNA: TGTGCCAGCAGTGATTCGGGACAGCTGAACACTGAAGCTTTCTTT. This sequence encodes CASSDSGQLNTEAFF. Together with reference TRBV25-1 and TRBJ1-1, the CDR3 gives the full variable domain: EADIYQTPRYLVIGTGKKITLECSQTMGHDKMYWYQQDPGMELHLIHYSYGVNSTEKGDLSSESTVSRIRTEHFPLTLESARPSHTSQYLCASSDSGQLNTEAFFGQGTRLTVV.

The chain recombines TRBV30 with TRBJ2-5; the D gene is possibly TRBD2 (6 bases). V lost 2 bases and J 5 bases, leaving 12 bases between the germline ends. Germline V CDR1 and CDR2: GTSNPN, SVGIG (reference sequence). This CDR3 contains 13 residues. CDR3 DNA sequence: TGTGCCTGGAGTCCTCGGGGAGGCGAGACCCAGTACTTC. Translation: CAWSPRGGETQYF. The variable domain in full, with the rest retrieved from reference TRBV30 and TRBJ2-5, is SQTIHQWPATLVQPVGSPLSLECTVEGTSNPNLYWYRQAAGRGLQLLFYSVGIGQISSEVPQNLSASRPQDRQFILSSKKLLLSDSGFYLCAWSPRGGETQYFGPGTRLLVL.

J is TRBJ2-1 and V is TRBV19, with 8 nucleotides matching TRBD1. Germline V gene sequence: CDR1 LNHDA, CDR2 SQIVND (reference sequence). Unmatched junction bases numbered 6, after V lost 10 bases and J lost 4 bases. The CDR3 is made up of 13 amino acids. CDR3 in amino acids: CATGQGSYNEQFF. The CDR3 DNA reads TGTGCCACTGGACAGGGATCGTACAATGAGCAGTTCTTC.

This CDR3 reads CASSPWTGGFQTQYF. The CDR3 DNA is TGTGCCAGCAGTCCTTGGACAGGGGGATTTCAGACCCAGTACTTC. The chain carries TRBV2 and TRBJ2-5; TRBD1 matches at 10 bases. The CDR3 extends over 15 amino acids. The V segment lost 5 bases and the J segment 6 bases; nucleotides outside the gene matches: 9. CDR1 is SNHLY and CDR2 is FYNNEI in the germline V gene.

The CDR3 region is CASSPYYEQYF. The CDR3, as DNA: TGTGCCAGCAGCCCGTACTACGAGCAGTACTTC. The chain couples TRBV7-9 to TRBJ2-7, with D unclear. CDR1 and CDR2 from the germline V gene are SEHNR and FQNEAQ (reference sequence). Trimming removed 5 bases at V and 3 bases at J, with 5 bases between. The CDR3 has 11 residues.

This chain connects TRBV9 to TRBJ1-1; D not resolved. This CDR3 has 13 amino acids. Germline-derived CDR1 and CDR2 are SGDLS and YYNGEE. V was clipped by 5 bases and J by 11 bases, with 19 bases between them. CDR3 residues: CASSYPGSPEAFF. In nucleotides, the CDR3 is TGTGCCAGCAGTTACCCCGGGAGCCCAGAGGCTTTCTTT.

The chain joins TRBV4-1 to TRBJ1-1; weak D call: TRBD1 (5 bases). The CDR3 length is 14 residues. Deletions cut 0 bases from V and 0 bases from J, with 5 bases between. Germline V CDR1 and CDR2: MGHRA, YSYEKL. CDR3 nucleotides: TGCGCCAGCAGCCAAGAGACAGTGAACACTGAAGCTTTCTTT. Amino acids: CASSQETVNTEAFF.

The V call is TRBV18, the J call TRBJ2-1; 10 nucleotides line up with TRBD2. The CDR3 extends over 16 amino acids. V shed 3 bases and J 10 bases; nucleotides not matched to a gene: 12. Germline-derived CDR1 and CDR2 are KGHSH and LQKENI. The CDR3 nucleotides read TGTGCCAGCTCACCCCCCAGCGGGAGGGTAGAGGGGGAGCAGTTCTTC. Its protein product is CASSPPSGRVEGEQFF.

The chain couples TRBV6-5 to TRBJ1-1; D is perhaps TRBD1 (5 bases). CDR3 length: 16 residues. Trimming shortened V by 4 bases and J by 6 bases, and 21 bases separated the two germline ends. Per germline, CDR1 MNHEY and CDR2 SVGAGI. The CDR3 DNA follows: TGTGCCAGCAGTTTTTTCCGTGGTCGCAGGGTGCCTGAAGCTTTCTTT. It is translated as CASSFFRGRRVPEAFF.

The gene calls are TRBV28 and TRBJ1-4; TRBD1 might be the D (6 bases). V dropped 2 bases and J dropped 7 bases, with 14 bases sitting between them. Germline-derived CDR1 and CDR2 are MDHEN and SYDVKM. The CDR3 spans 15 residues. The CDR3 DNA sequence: TGTGCCAGCAGTTTACACGTAGGGGGGGGTGAAAAACTGTTTTTT. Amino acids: CASSLHVGGGEKLFF.

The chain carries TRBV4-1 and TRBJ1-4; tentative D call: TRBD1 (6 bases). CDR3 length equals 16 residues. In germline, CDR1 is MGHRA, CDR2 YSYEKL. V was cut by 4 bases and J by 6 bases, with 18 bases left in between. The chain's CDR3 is CASSPQRTVHYEKLFF. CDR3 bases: TGCGCCAGCAGCCCTCAACGGACAGTCCATTATGAAAAACTGTTTTTT.

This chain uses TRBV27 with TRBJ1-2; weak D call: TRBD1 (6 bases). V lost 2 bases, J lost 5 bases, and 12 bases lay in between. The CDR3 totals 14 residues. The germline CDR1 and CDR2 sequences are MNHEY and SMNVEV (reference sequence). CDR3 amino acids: CASSLTGYIYGYTF. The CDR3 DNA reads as TGTGCCAGCAGTTTAACAGGGTACATTTATGGCTACACCTTC.

DNA for the CDR3: TGTGCCAGCACTGGAGCGTTTGGCTACACCTTC. This encodes CASTGAFGYTF. The rearrangement joins TRBV9 to TRBJ1-2; D is uncertain. Germline loops: CDR1 SGDLS, CDR2 YYNGEE. Trimming cost V 6 bases and J 7 bases, with 10 bases left between them. The CDR3 totals 11 residues.

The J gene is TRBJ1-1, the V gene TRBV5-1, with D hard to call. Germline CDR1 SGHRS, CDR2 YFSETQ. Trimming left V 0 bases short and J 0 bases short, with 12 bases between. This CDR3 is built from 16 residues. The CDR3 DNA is TGCGCCAGCAGCTTGGGCTACCCTACTATGAACACTGAAGCTTTCTTT. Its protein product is CASSLGYPTMNTEAFF.

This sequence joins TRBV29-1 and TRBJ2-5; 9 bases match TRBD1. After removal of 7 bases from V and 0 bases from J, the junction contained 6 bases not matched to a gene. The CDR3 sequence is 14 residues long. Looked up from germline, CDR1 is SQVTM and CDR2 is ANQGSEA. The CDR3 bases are TGCAGCGCCTACGGGACAGGGTACCAAGAGACCCAGTACTTC. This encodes CSAYGTGYQETQYF.

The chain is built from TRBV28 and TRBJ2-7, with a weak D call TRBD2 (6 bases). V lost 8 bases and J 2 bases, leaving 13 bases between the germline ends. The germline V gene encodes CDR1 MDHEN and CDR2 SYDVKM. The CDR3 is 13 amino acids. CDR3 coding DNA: TGTGCCAGCCGGGACTCCGACCCCTACGAGCAGTACTTC. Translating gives CASRDSDPYEQYF.

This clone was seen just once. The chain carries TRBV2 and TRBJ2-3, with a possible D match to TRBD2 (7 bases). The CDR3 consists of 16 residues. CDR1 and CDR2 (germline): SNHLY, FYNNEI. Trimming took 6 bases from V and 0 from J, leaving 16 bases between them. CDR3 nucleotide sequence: TGTGCCAGCAGGCATGGGGGCGGGGGAAGCACAGATACGCAGTATTTT. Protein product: CASRHGGGGSTDTQYF.

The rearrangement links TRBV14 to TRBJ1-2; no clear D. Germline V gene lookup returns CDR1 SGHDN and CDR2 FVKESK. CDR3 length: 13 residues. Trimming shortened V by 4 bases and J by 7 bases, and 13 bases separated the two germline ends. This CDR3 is CASSLEGLLGYTF. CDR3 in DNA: TGTGCCAGCAGCCTGGAGGGATTGCTTGGCTACACCTTC.

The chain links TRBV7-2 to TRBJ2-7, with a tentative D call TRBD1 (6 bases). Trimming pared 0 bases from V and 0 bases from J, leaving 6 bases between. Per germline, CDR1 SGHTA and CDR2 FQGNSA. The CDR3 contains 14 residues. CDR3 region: CASSLADSSYEQYF. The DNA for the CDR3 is TGTGCCAGCAGCTTAGCGGACAGCTCCTACGAGCAGTACTTC.

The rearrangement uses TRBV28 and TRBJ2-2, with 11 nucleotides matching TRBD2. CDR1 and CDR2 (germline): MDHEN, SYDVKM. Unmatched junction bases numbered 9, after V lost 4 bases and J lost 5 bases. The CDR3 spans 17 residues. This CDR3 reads CASSSPGTSGGTGELFF. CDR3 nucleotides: TGTGCCAGCAGTTCCCCTGGGACTAGCGGAGGGACCGGGGAGCTGTTTTTT.

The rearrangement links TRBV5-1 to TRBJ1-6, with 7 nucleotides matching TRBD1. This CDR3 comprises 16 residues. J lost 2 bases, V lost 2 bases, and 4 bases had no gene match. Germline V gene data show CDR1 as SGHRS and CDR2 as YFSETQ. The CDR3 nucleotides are TGCGCCAGCAGCTTTAAACAGGGGCCCTATAATTCACCCCTCCACTTT. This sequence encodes CASSFKQGPYNSPLHF.

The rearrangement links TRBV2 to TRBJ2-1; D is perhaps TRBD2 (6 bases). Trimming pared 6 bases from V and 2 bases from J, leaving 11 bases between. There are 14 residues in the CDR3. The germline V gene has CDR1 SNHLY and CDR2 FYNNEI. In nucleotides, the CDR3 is TGTGCCAGCAGCTCTAGCGTTGCCTACAATGAGCAGTTCTTC. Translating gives CASSSSVAYNEQFF. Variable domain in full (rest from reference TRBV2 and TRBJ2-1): EPEVTQTPSHQVTQMGQEVILRCVPISNHLYFYWYRQILGQKVEFLVSFYNNEISEKSEIFDDQFSVERPDGSNFTLKIRSTKLEDSAMYFCASSSSVAYNEQFFGPGTRLTVL.

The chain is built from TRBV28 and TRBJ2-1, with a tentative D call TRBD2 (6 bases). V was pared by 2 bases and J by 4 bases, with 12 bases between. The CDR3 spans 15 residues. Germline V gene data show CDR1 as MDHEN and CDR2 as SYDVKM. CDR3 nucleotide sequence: TGTGCCAGCAGTTTAATTCGGAGCGGGTACAATGAGCAGTTCTTC. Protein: CASSLIRSGYNEQFF. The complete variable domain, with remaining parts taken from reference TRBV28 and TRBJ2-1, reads DVKVTQSSRYLVKRTGEKVFLECVQDMDHENMFWYRQDPGLGLRLIYFSYDVKMKEKGDIPEGYSVSREKKERFSLILESASTNQTSMYLCASSLIRSGYNEQFFGPGTRLTVL.